This TCR beta chain stems from a study of technical replicates of blood from several donors. The germline CDR1 and CDR2 sequences are SGHTA and FQGTGA. Trimming stripped 2 bases from V and 6 bases from J, with 10 bases between. This CDR3 has 13 amino acids. Libraries were prepared by immunoSEQ multiplex PCR; TCRdb keeps only in-frame clonotypes and omits some of them. The repertoire consists of about 74,000 clones, with about 88% occurring once and the leading ten covering roughly 0.38%. The receptor comes from a human donor in good health. Material for sequencing was T cells isolated from PBMCs. The genes are TRBV7-3 and TRBJ1-2, with D tentatively TRBD1 (5 bases). This chain's CDR3 is CASSLGGGDGYTF. The CDR3 DNA reads as TGTGCCAGCAGCTTAGGTGGAGGGGATGGCTACACCTTC.